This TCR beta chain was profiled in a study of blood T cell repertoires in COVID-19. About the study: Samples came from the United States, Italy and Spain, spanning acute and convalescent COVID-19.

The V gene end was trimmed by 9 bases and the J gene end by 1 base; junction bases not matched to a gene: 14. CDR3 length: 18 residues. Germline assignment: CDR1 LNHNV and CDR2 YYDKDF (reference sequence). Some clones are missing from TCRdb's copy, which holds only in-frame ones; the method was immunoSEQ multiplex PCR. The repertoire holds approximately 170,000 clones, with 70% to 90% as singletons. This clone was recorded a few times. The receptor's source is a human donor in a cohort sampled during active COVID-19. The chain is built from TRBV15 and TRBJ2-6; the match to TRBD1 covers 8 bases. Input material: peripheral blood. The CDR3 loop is CATTQRRQGASGANVLTF. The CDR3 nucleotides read TGTGCCACTACCCAGAGAAGGCAGGGGGCTTCTGGGGCCAACGTCCTGACTTTC.